A single sample gave rise to the 25 T cell receptor beta chains below, sequenced in a study of T cell changes during pregnancy in multiple sclerosis. Repertoires were generated with immunoSEQ multiplex PCR, while TCRdb's copy carries only in-frame clones and drops some. Seen here are 55,000 or so clones, 70% to 90% observed once, and the top ten hold approximately 0.6%. Here the sequenced sample was CD4+ T cells from peripheral blood mononuclear cells, taken in the first trimester of pregnancy. These receptors were obtained from a female donor with multiple sclerosis, enrolled in a pregnancy study.

This chain links TRBV29-1 with TRBJ2-2, with a tentative D call TRBD2 (6 bases). V shed 3 bases and J shed 5 bases, with 16 bases lying between them. Germline lookup yields CDR1 SQVTM and CDR2 ANQGSEA. This CDR3 region has 15 residues. CDR3 bases: TGCAGCGTTGAGGGGCGGGATGGACCGACCGGGGAGCTGTTTTTT. This encodes CSVEGRDGPTGELFF.

This sequence joins TRBV5-6 and TRBJ1-6, with D hard to call. In germline, CDR1 is SGHDT, CDR2 YYEEEE. This CDR3 is 17 amino acids long. Trimming cost V 1 base and J 2 bases, with 13 bases left between them. CDR3 nucleotides: TGTGCCAGCAGCTTGAGGCAGACGAGGGCCTATAATTCACCCCTCCACTTT. Encoded protein: CASSLRQTRAYNSPLHF.

This clone showed up just once. The rearrangement uses TRBV6-5 and TRBJ1-1; tentative D call: TRBD1 (6 bases). CDR1 and CDR2 from the germline V gene are MNHEY and SVGAGI. Trimming removed 5 bases from V and 3 bases from J, with 7 bases in between. The CDR3 is made up of 12 amino acids. The CDR3 loop is CASSHRDTEAFF. CDR3 DNA: TGTGCCAGCAGTCACAGGGACACTGAAGCTTTCTTT.

In this sample, this clone turned up once. V is TRBV7-2 and J is TRBJ1-2; TRBD1 agrees at 10 bases. The V gene end was trimmed by 4 bases and the J gene end by 4 bases; junction bases not matched to a gene: 18. CDR1 is SGHTA and CDR2 is FQGNSA in the germline V gene. The CDR3 runs to 19 residues. CDR3 DNA: TGTGCCAGCAGCTCGACCGGGACAGGGGTACAGGGTGTTAGCTATGGCTACACCTTC. It encodes CASSSTGTGVQGVSYGYTF.

This chain links TRBV6-1 with TRBJ2-5; a weak D match, TRBD1 (7 bases). Trimming removed 0 bases at V and 2 bases at J, with 16 bases between. The CDR3 length is 17 residues. Per the germline V gene, CDR1 is MNHNS and CDR2 is SASEGT. CDR3 DNA: TGTGCCAGCAGTGAAGCGGGGGGCCGACAGGGACAAGAGACCCAGTACTTC. It specifies CASSEAGGRQGQETQYF.

The V and J genes are TRBV9 and TRBJ2-5, with unresolved D. The CDR3 loop spans 14 amino acids. Trimming left V 0 bases short and J 2 bases short, with 8 bases between. Germline lookup yields CDR1 SGDLS and CDR2 YYNGEE. The CDR3 DNA reads as TGTGCCAGCAGCGTAGCGGGTACACAAGAGACCCAGTACTTC. Translating it yields CASSVAGTQETQYF.

The CDR3 is CASSSRQGGQYF. The CDR3 bases are TGTGCCAGCAGCTCCCGACAGGGGGGTCAGTATTTT. V gene TRBV11-3 combines with J gene TRBJ2-3; 9 bases align to TRBD1. The germline V gene encodes CDR1 SGHNT and CDR2 YENEEA. The CDR3 runs to 12 residues. V was pared by 4 bases and J by 12 bases, with 5 bases of the junction left unmatched.

This rearrangement joins TRBV6-1 to TRBJ1-6; perhaps TRBD1 as D (6 bases). This CDR3 comprises 15 residues. Germline loops: CDR1 MNHNS, CDR2 SASEGT. With 6 bases removed from V and 0 bases from J, the gap between germline ends came to 9 bases. The CDR3 nucleotides read TGTGCCAGCAGCCCAGGGGACTCCTATAATTCACCCCTCCACTTT. It is translated as CASSPGDSYNSPLHF.

V and J are TRBV28 and TRBJ1-1; 7 positions match TRBD1. Germline trimming cut 3 bases from V and 5 bases from J; bases unmatched to any gene: 6. The CDR3 is made up of 14 amino acids. Germline CDR1 MDHEN, CDR2 SYDVKM. The CDR3 sequence is CASSFRTGRTEAFF. The CDR3, as DNA: TGTGCCAGCAGTTTTAGGACAGGAAGGACTGAAGCTTTCTTT. Looking up the rest from reference TRBV28 and TRBJ1-1 gives the full variable domain: DVKVTQSSRYLVKRTGEKVFLECVQDMDHENMFWYRQDPGLGLRLIYFSYDVKMKEKGDIPEGYSVSREKKERFSLILESASTNQTSMYLCASSFRTGRTEAFFGQGTRLTVV.

This clone occurred once. The chain combines TRBV7-2 with TRBJ1-5; D perhaps matches TRBD1 (6 bases). This CDR3 is built from 15 residues. CDR1 SGHTA and CDR2 FQGNSA come from the germline V gene. Deletions cut 5 bases from V and 0 bases from J, with 11 bases between. This CDR3 reads CASSTDRYSNQPQHF. The DNA of the CDR3 is TGTGCCAGCAGCACGGACAGATATAGCAATCAGCCCCAGCATTTT.

This clone was seen a few times. The CDR3 protein is CASSMTGLTYNSPLHF. In DNA, the CDR3 is TGTGCCAGTAGTATGACAGGTCTCACCTATAATTCACCCCTCCACTTT. This chain uses TRBV19 with TRBJ1-6; D is perhaps TRBD1 (6 bases). V lost 3 bases and J lost 2, with 11 bases in between. CDR1 LNHDA and CDR2 SQIVND come from the germline V gene (reference sequence). The CDR3 extends over 16 amino acids. Full variable domain (missing parts from reference TRBV19 and TRBJ1-6): DGGITQSPKYLFRKEGQNVTLSCEQNLNHDAMYWYRQDPGQGLRLIYYSQIVNDFQKGDIAEGYSVSREKKESFPLTVTSAQKNPTAFYLCASSMTGLTYNSPLHFGNGTRLTVT.

The chain joins TRBV5-4 to TRBJ2-1; TRBD2 aligns across 12 bases. The CDR3 totals 16 residues. Unmatched junction bases numbered 6, after V lost 4 bases and J lost 4 bases. Germline loops: CDR1 SGHNT, CDR2 YYREEE (reference sequence). The CDR3 nucleotides are TGTGCCAGCAGCAGGACTAGCGGGACCATTTACAATGAGCAGTTCTTC. This gives the protein CASSRTSGTIYNEQFF. Full variable domain (missing parts from reference TRBV5-4 and TRBJ2-1): ETGVTQSPTHLIKTRGQQVTLRCSSQSGHNTVSWYQQALGQGPQFIFQYYREEENGRGNFPPRFSGLQFPNYSSELNVNALELDDSALYLCASSRTSGTIYNEQFFGPGTRLTVL.

The count of this clone is one. The chain has TRBV7-2 and TRBJ2-5; 7 nucleotides match TRBD2. Trimming cost V 5 bases and J 5 bases; bases outside gene matches: 5. Germline values: CDR1 SGHTA, CDR2 FQGNSA. This CDR3 spans 13 amino acids. The CDR3 DNA is TGTGCCAGCAGCATCAGCGGGGATGAGACCCAGTACTTC. This codes for CASSISGDETQYF.

This clone was observed a single time. V is TRBV5-6 and J is TRBJ1-2; D possibly corresponds to TRBD1 (6 bases). The length of the CDR3 is 14 residues. CDR1 SGHDT and CDR2 YYEEEE come from the germline V gene. Trimming removed 4 bases at V and 1 base at J, with 11 bases between. Here the CDR3 DNA reads TGTGCCAGCAGCCCGGACAGCGTTAACTATGGCTACACCTTC. Translated: CASSPDSVNYGYTF. Complete variable domain (other parts from reference TRBV5-6 and TRBJ1-2): DAGVTQSPTHLIKTRGQQVTLRCSPKSGHDTVSWYQQALGQGPQFIFQYYEEEERQRGNFPDRFSGHQFPNYSSELNVNALLLGDSALYLCASSPDSVNYGYTFGSGTRLTVV.

V gene TRBV2 combines with J gene TRBJ1-6; perhaps TRBD1 as D (6 bases). The CDR3 is 16 residues long. Trimming took off 6 bases at V and 9 bases at J, with 21 bases between the two ends. CDR1 and CDR2 from the germline V gene are SNHLY and FYNNEI. CDR3 coding DNA: TGTGCCAGCAGCGACGGAACCCAGGGGTTTGGTTCACCCCTCCACTTT. This sequence encodes CASSDGTQGFGSPLHF.

The chain is built from TRBV7-8 and TRBJ1-2, with 9 bases fitting TRBD1. V trimming: 1 base; J trimming: 4 bases; junction bases outside the gene matches: 4. Looked up from germline, CDR1 is SGHVS and CDR2 is FQNEAQ. This CDR3 has 15 amino acids. The CDR3 loop is CASSLVAGQGYGYTF. CDR3 sequence (DNA): TGTGCCAGCAGCTTAGTCGCGGGACAGGGCTATGGCTACACCTTC.

As DNA, the CDR3 is TGTGCCAGCAGTTTCTACTACGAGCAGTACTTC. Protein product: CASSFYYEQYF. The chain uses TRBV28 and TRBJ2-7; unclear D gene. The CDR3 sequence is 11 residues long. From germline, CDR1 is MDHEN and CDR2 SYDVKM. Trimming left V 3 bases short and J 3 bases short, with 3 bases between.

This sequence joins TRBV5-1 and TRBJ2-1, with TRBD1 identical over 10 bases. The CDR3 has 15 residues. The germline V gene encodes CDR1 SGHRS and CDR2 YFSETQ. With 3 bases clipped from V and 8 bases from J, the junction kept 8 bases outside the gene matches. CDR3 bases: TGCGCCAGCAGCTCCGGGACAGGGGTTTACGATGAGCAGTTCTTC. It is translated as CASSSGTGVYDEQFF.

V usage is TRBV7-2 and J usage is TRBJ1-3; 9 nucleotides match TRBD1. The V and J ends lost 5 bases and 0 bases, in that order; junction bases with no gene match: 5. Germline V gene lookup returns CDR1 SGHTA and CDR2 FQGNSA. CDR3 size: 16 residues. The CDR3 loop reads CASSEQGAGSGNTIYF. The CDR3 DNA is TGTGCCAGCAGCGAACAGGGGGCAGGCTCTGGAAACACCATATATTTT. The variable domain in full, with the rest retrieved from reference TRBV7-2 and TRBJ1-3, is GAGVSQSPSNKVTEKGKDVELRCDPISGHTALYWYRQSLGQGLEFLIYFQGNSAPDKSGLPSDRFSAERTGGSVSTLTIQRTQQEDSAVYLCASSEQGAGSGNTIYFGEGSWLTVV.

Regarding this clone: This sample also contains other DNA sequences that code for the same CDR3. The genes are TRBV19 and TRBJ2-5; 9 bases line up with TRBD2. Germline CDR1 reads LNHDA; CDR2 reads SQIVND (reference sequence). Losses at the gene ends were 3 bases for V and 8 bases for J; bases not matched to a gene: 7. The CDR3 length is 14 residues. The CDR3 is CASSISSGGKTQYF. CDR3 sequence (DNA): TGTGCCAGTAGTATCAGTAGCGGGGGAAAAACCCAGTACTTC.

The rearrangement uses TRBV28 and TRBJ2-2; maybe TRBD2 (5 bases). There are 16 residues in the CDR3. CDR1 is MDHEN and CDR2 is SYDVKM in the germline V gene. V was clipped by 8 bases and J by 2 bases, with 18 bases between them. In DNA, the CDR3 is TGTGCCAGCCTTTCGAGAAGAGCGGTAAACACCGGGGAGCTGTTTTTT. Its protein product is CASLSRRAVNTGELFF.

The CDR3: CASSPQGTATNEKLFF. CDR3 nucleotides: TGTGCCAGCTCACCCCAGGGGACGGCAACTAATGAAAAACTGTTTTTT. The chain uses TRBV18 and TRBJ1-4; TRBD1 is a possible D gene (6 bases). The CDR3 contains 16 residues. Germline lookup yields CDR1 KGHSH and CDR2 LQKENI. V lost 3 bases and J lost 0, with 11 bases in between.

The CDR3 sequence is CASSLDRVSGYTF. For the CDR3, the DNA is TGTGCCAGCAGCTTAGATCGAGTGTCGGGCTACACCTTC. The chain employs TRBV7-2 and TRBJ1-2; D is unresolved. The germline CDR1 and CDR2 sequences are SGHTA and FQGNSA. CDR3 length: 13 residues. V lost 1 base to trimming and J lost 8 bases, with 11 bases between them.

The chain couples TRBV7-2 to TRBJ2-7; 7 nucleotides match TRBD2. V trimming: 7 bases; J trimming: 7 bases; junction bases outside the gene matches: 13. This CDR3 has 14 amino acids. The V gene's germline CDR1 is SGHTA and CDR2 FQGNSA. CDR3 bases: TGTGCCAGCACCCCGACTAGCCTCCGGGAGGAGCAGTACTTC. Translated, it gives CASTPTSLREEQYF.

The chain uses TRBV4-1 and TRBJ2-7; 14 bases are shared with TRBD2. The V segment lost 0 bases and the J segment 3 bases; nucleotides outside the gene matches: 10. Germline V lookup: CDR1 MGHRA, CDR2 YSYEKL. This CDR3 is 19 amino acids long. The CDR3 loop reads CASSQDGTSGSSWGYEQYF. CDR3 DNA sequence: TGCGCCAGCAGCCAAGACGGGACTAGCGGGAGTTCATGGGGCTACGAGCAGTACTTC.